This is a list of T cell receptor beta chains from one sample in a study of T cell changes during pregnancy in multiple sclerosis. The data were produced by immunoSEQ multiplex PCR, yet TCRdb's version contains in-frame clones alone and is incomplete. The sample carries around 52,000 clones, about 91% recorded once. The sequencing used CD4+ T cells from peripheral blood mononuclear cells, collected in the second trimester of pregnancy. These receptors were collected from a female donor with multiple sclerosis, enrolled in a pregnancy study. Each CDR3 is given with its conserved first and last residue. Each record gives: clone size, J gene, D gene, V gene, CDR3 protein, CDR3 DNA. A D gene is named only where the DNA matches it firmly. The size entry is marked missing in some rows and otherwise reads once, few, many or a size class.

clone size: .
J gene: TRBJ1-2
D gene: .
V gene: TRBV19
CDR3 protein: CASSGTPTVYGYTF
CDR3 DNA: TGTGCCAGTAGTGGGACACCGACGGTCTATGGCTACACCTTC

clone size: .
J gene: TRBJ2-2
D gene: TRBD1
V gene: TRBV7-9
CDR3 protein: CASTWGDRKNTGELFF
CDR3 DNA: TGTGCCAGCACCTGGGGGGACAGGAAGAACACCGGGGAGCTGTTTTTT

clone size: .
J gene: TRBJ1-1
D gene: .
V gene: TRBV27
CDR3 protein: CASSPPGGFYRGTEAFF
CDR3 DNA: TGTGCCAGCAGTCCCCCGGGGGGTTTCTATCGGGGCACTGAAGCTTTCTTT

clone size: .
J gene: TRBJ2-2
D gene: .
V gene: TRBV11-1
CDR3 protein: CASSLFRGAGELFF
CDR3 DNA: TGTGCCAGCAGCTTATTTAGGGGCGCCGGGGAGCTGTTTTTT

clone size: .
J gene: TRBJ2-7
D gene: TRBD1
V gene: TRBV10-2
CDR3 protein: CASSENPGTGGGEQYF
CDR3 DNA: TGCGCCAGCAGTGAGAATCCCGGGACAGGGGGCGGTGAGCAGTACTTC

clone size: once
J gene: TRBJ1-1
D gene: .
V gene: TRBV29-1
CDR3 protein: CSVWGLSGTEAFF
CDR3 DNA: TGCAGCGTCTGGGGCCTCTCAGGCACTGAAGCTTTCTTT

clone size: .
J gene: TRBJ2-2
D gene: TRBD1
V gene: TRBV2
CDR3 protein: CASSEATYRGLGGELFF
CDR3 DNA: TGTGCCAGCAGTGAAGCGACCTACAGGGGGTTGGGCGGGGAGCTGTTTTTT

clone size: .
J gene: TRBJ1-5
D gene: TRBD1
V gene: TRBV19
CDR3 protein: CATGQGIDNQPQHF
CDR3 DNA: TGTGCCACGGGACAGGGGATAGACAATCAGCCCCAGCATTTT

clone size: .
J gene: TRBJ2-1
D gene: TRBD1
V gene: TRBV5-1
CDR3 protein: CASSMGQGSYNEQFF
CDR3 DNA: TGCGCCAGCAGCATGGGACAGGGCTCCTACAATGAGCAGTTCTTC

clone size: .
J gene: TRBJ2-7
D gene: TRBD1
V gene: TRBV14
CDR3 protein: CASSPTGGGRQRYEQYF
CDR3 DNA: TGTGCCAGCAGCCCGACAGGGGGGGGCAGGCAGCGATACGAGCAGTACTTC

clone size: .
J gene: TRBJ2-2
D gene: .
V gene: TRBV2
CDR3 protein: CASSNPGESAGELFF
CDR3 DNA: TGTGCCAGCAGCAACCCAGGGGAGTCGGCCGGGGAGCTGTTTTTT

clone size: .
J gene: TRBJ2-3
D gene: TRBD2
V gene: TRBV5-1
CDR3 protein: CASSFLSGMADTQYF
CDR3 DNA: TGCGCCAGCAGCTTTTTGAGCGGGATGGCAGATACGCAGTATTTT

clone size: .
J gene: TRBJ1-2
D gene: .
V gene: TRBV25-1
CDR3 protein: CASSGLPGTNYGYTF
CDR3 DNA: TGTGCCAGCAGTGGCCTACCAGGGACTAACTATGGCTACACCTTC

clone size: .
J gene: TRBJ1-5
D gene: .
V gene: TRBV27
CDR3 protein: CASSTLRGGQPQHF
CDR3 DNA: TGTGCCAGCAGCACCCTTAGGGGAGGCCAGCCCCAGCATTTT

clone size: .
J gene: TRBJ2-7
D gene: .
V gene: TRBV6-1
CDR3 protein: CASSETGIEQYF
CDR3 DNA: TGTGCCAGCAGTGAAACAGGGATCGAGCAGTACTTC

clone size: .
J gene: TRBJ2-2
D gene: .
V gene: TRBV23-1
CDR3 protein: CASRTDTGELFF
CDR3 DNA: TGCGCCAGCAGGACAGACACCGGGGAGCTGTTTTTT

clone size: .
J gene: TRBJ1-3
D gene: TRBD1
V gene: TRBV7-2
CDR3 protein: CASSLTGEGNTIYF
CDR3 DNA: TGTGCCAGCAGCTTAACAGGGGAGGGAAACACCATATATTTT

clone size: .
J gene: TRBJ2-1
D gene: TRBD1
V gene: TRBV27
CDR3 protein: CASSLSRTPGTGYQDEQFF
CDR3 DNA: TGTGCCAGCAGTTTGTCCAGAACCCCCGGGACAGGGTACCAGGATGAGCAGTTCTTC

clone size: .
J gene: TRBJ2-1
D gene: TRBD2
V gene: TRBV7-9
CDR3 protein: CASSLALAGGVEQFF
CDR3 DNA: TGTGCCAGCAGCCTAGCCCTAGCGGGAGGCGTTGAGCAGTTCTTC

clone size: .
J gene: TRBJ1-2
D gene: .
V gene: TRBV6-6
CDR3 protein: CASRVGEGDYGYTF
CDR3 DNA: TGTGCCAGCAGGGTGGGTGAAGGGGACTATGGCTACACCTTC

clone size: .
J gene: TRBJ2-5
D gene: .
V gene: TRBV30
CDR3 protein: CAWSVKVPLGGETQYF
CDR3 DNA: TGTGCCTGGAGTGTAAAAGTCCCGCTAGGCGGGGAGACCCAGTACTTC

clone size: .
J gene: TRBJ2-1
D gene: TRBD1
V gene: TRBV10-3
CDR3 protein: CAASPNPGQADEQFF
CDR3 DNA: TGTGCCGCCAGTCCAAACCCGGGACAGGCGGATGAGCAGTTCTTC

clone size: .
J gene: TRBJ2-3
D gene: .
V gene: TRBV19
CDR3 protein: CASSGPSISTDTQYF
CDR3 DNA: TGTGCCAGTAGTGGGCCTAGCATCAGCACAGATACGCAGTATTTT

clone size: .
J gene: TRBJ1-2
D gene: TRBD1
V gene: TRBV5-4
CDR3 protein: CASSLGGTGRVYGYTF
CDR3 DNA: TGTGCCAGCAGCCTGGGAGGGACAGGGAGAGTGTATGGCTACACCTTC

clone size: once
J gene: TRBJ2-3
D gene: .
V gene: TRBV6-5
CDR3 protein: CASSSPSGGSTDTQYF
CDR3 DNA: TGTGCCAGCAGTTCCCCCAGCGGAGGTAGCACAGATACGCAGTATTTT

clone size: .
J gene: TRBJ2-2
D gene: .
V gene: TRBV10-1
CDR3 protein: CASLIPGELFF
CDR3 DNA: TGCGCCAGCCTAATTCCCGGGGAGCTGTTTTTT

clone size: .
J gene: TRBJ2-6
D gene: TRBD1
V gene: TRBV19
CDR3 protein: CASSRDRAGANVLTF
CDR3 DNA: TGTGCCAGTAGTCGCGACAGGGCCGGGGCCAACGTCCTGACTTTC

clone size: once
J gene: TRBJ2-7
D gene: .
V gene: TRBV19
CDR3 protein: CASSPYGAGIYEQYF
CDR3 DNA: TGTGCCAGTAGCCCCTATGGAGCGGGTATTTACGAGCAGTACTTC

clone size: .
J gene: TRBJ2-7
D gene: .
V gene: TRBV6-6
CDR3 protein: CASSQQGHEQYF
CDR3 DNA: TGTGCCAGCAGTCAACAGGGACACGAGCAGTACTTC

clone size: .
J gene: TRBJ2-1
D gene: .
V gene: TRBV9
CDR3 protein: CASSGEAGTFPYNEQFF
CDR3 DNA: TGTGCCAGCAGCGGAGAAGCCGGGACTTTCCCCTACAATGAGCAGTTCTTC

clone size: .
J gene: TRBJ2-6
D gene: TRBD2
V gene: TRBV5-4
CDR3 protein: CASSKGLAGSSGANVLTF
CDR3 DNA: TGTGCCAGCAGCAAGGGACTAGCGGGAAGCTCTGGGGCCAACGTCCTGACTTTC

clone size: .
J gene: TRBJ2-2
D gene: TRBD1
V gene: TRBV19
CDR3 protein: CASSSGQLVGAGELFF
CDR3 DNA: TGTGCCAGTAGCTCGGGACAGCTTGTCGGGGCCGGGGAGCTGTTTTTT

clone size: .
J gene: TRBJ2-5
D gene: TRBD2
V gene: TRBV7-2
CDR3 protein: CASSLQAGEVTQYF
CDR3 DNA: TGTGCCAGCAGCCTACAAGCGGGGGAGGTGACCCAGTACTTC

clone size: .
J gene: TRBJ1-2
D gene: .
V gene: TRBV5-6
CDR3 protein: CASSLTANYGYTF
CDR3 DNA: TGTGCCAGCAGCTTGACAGCTAACTATGGCTACACCTTC

clone size: .
J gene: TRBJ1-1
D gene: .
V gene: TRBV5-1
CDR3 protein: CASSIIQGNTEAFF
CDR3 DNA: TGCGCCAGCAGCATAATACAGGGGAACACTGAAGCTTTCTTT

clone size: once
J gene: TRBJ1-3
D gene: TRBD1
V gene: TRBV29-1
CDR3 protein: CSVPRQGPPGNTIYF
CDR3 DNA: TGCAGCGTCCCTAGACAGGGACCCCCTGGAAACACCATATATTTT

clone size: .
J gene: TRBJ1-4
D gene: TRBD1
V gene: TRBV14
CDR3 protein: CASSPDAGGTNEKLFF
CDR3 DNA: TGTGCCAGCAGCCCGGACGCAGGGGGAACTAATGAAAAACTGTTTTTT

clone size: .
J gene: TRBJ1-5
D gene: .
V gene: TRBV19
CDR3 protein: CASSMGSNQPQHF
CDR3 DNA: TGTGCCAGTAGTATGGGGAGTAATCAGCCCCAGCATTTT

clone size: .
J gene: TRBJ2-3
D gene: TRBD1
V gene: TRBV7-9
CDR3 protein: CASSSSGGDTQYF
CDR3 DNA: TGTGCCAGCAGCTCTTCAGGGGGAGATACGCAGTATTTT

clone size: .
J gene: TRBJ1-2
D gene: TRBD1
V gene: TRBV7-9
CDR3 protein: CASSPGGYGYTF
CDR3 DNA: TGTGCCAGCAGCCCAGGGGGCTATGGCTACACCTTC

clone size: .
J gene: TRBJ2-1
D gene: .
V gene: TRBV5-1
CDR3 protein: CASSLSEFSYNEQFF
CDR3 DNA: TGCGCCAGCAGCTTGAGCGAGTTCTCCTACAATGAGCAGTTCTTC

clone size: .
J gene: TRBJ1-1
D gene: .
V gene: TRBV19
CDR3 protein: CASSIAGGLNTEAFF
CDR3 DNA: TGTGCCAGTAGTATAGCCGGGGGGTTAAACACTGAAGCTTTCTTT

clone size: .
J gene: TRBJ2-5
D gene: .
V gene: TRBV27
CDR3 protein: CASRPGQSGETQYF
CDR3 DNA: TGTGCCAGCAGGCCCGGGCAGAGCGGAGAGACCCAGTACTTC

clone size: .
J gene: TRBJ1-2
D gene: TRBD1
V gene: TRBV10-3
CDR3 protein: CAISDAGQGGYGYTF
CDR3 DNA: TGTGCCATCAGTGATGCGGGACAGGGTGGCTATGGCTACACCTTC

clone size: .
J gene: TRBJ2-1
D gene: TRBD2
V gene: TRBV7-2
CDR3 protein: CASAGGLAYNEQFF
CDR3 DNA: TGTGCCAGCGCGGGGGGGCTCGCCTACAATGAGCAGTTCTTC

clone size: .
J gene: TRBJ2-7
D gene: .
V gene: TRBV16
CDR3 protein: CASSHTRNSYEQYF
CDR3 DNA: TGTGCCAGCAGCCATACAAGGAACAGCTACGAGCAGTACTTC

clone size: .
J gene: TRBJ2-5
D gene: TRBD2
V gene: TRBV7-2
CDR3 protein: CASSPGLAGNQETQYF
CDR3 DNA: TGTGCCAGCAGCCCGGGACTAGCGGGGAACCAAGAGACCCAGTACTTC

clone size: .
J gene: TRBJ1-1
D gene: .
V gene: TRBV19
CDR3 protein: CASSIDRAGGTEAFF
CDR3 DNA: TGTGCCAGTAGTATAGACAGGGCCGGTGGCACTGAAGCTTTCTTT

clone size: .
J gene: TRBJ1-1
D gene: TRBD1
V gene: TRBV7-9
CDR3 protein: CASSFEQGARTEAFF
CDR3 DNA: TGTGCCAGCAGCTTTGAACAGGGGGCGAGGACTGAAGCTTTCTTT